The T cell receptor beta chain under discussion was sequenced for a study of beta chain features in type 1 diabetes. Study-wide points: For Type 1 diabetes patients, all four CD4+ subsets carried TCRB CDR3s that were moderately but significantly shorter. For patients and controls alike, PCR might favor shorter templates to the same degree.

Sequencing targeted expressed TCRB transcripts, as all isolated RNA had been reverse transcribed. Measured with immunoSEQ multiplex PCR; TCRdb has only the in-frame clones, and not every one. Of around 650,000 clones in the sample, 9.5% to 15% were seen once. This clone came up a few times. As yet, its antigen is unknown. The V segment lost 0 bases and the J segment 5 bases; nucleotides outside the gene matches: 9. The CDR3 has 17 amino acids. Germline CDR1 is SGDLS and CDR2 is YYNGEE. Source material: naive CD4+ T cells from blood. The receptor was isolated from a man under 40 with type 1 diabetes. The rearrangement links TRBV9 to TRBJ2-4, with TRBD1 matching 9 bases. The CDR3 DNA sequence: TGTGCCAGCAGCGTAGGAGAAGGACAGGGGTTCCAAAACATTCAGTACTTC. Amino acid sequence: CASSVGEGQGFQNIQYF.